One sample yielded the 26 T cell receptor beta chains listed below, sequenced in a study of technical replicates of blood from a few donors. Only in-frame clones appear in the TCRdb table, and some are missing; sequencing was by immunoSEQ multiplex PCR. Of just over 80,000 clones listed, roughly 94% are singletons. The sequencing input was T cells isolated from PBMCs. These receptors all come from a human donor in good health.

CDR3 nucleotides: TGTGCCAGCGCAGGGCCCAGCACAGATACGCAGTATTTT. Its protein is CASAGPSTDTQYF. The rearrangement joins TRBV28 to TRBJ2-3; D perhaps matches TRBD1 (5 bases). V was shortened by 8 bases and J by 0 bases, with 9 bases between the two germline ends. The CDR3 contains 13 residues. Germline assignment: CDR1 MDHEN and CDR2 SYDVKM. Based on the CDR3 plus reference TRBV28 and TRBJ2-3, the full variable domain is DVKVTQSSRYLVKRTGEKVFLECVQDMDHENMFWYRQDPGLGLRLIYFSYDVKMKEKGDIPEGYSVSREKKERFSLILESASTNQTSMYLCASAGPSTDTQYFGPGTRLTVL.

This sequence joins TRBV5-1 and TRBJ2-1; 7 bases match TRBD2. Trimming removed 1 base from V and 0 bases from J; junction bases left unmatched: 4. There are 16 residues in the CDR3. The germline gives CDR1 SGHRS, CDR2 YFSETQ. The CDR3 nucleotides are TGCGCCAGCAGCTTGTTGGGGGGGAGCTCCTACAATGAGCAGTTCTTC. Amino acid sequence: CASSLLGGSSYNEQFF.

The chain employs TRBV18 and TRBJ1-1, with D unresolved. CDR1 is KGHSH, CDR2 LQKENI, per germline. CDR3 length: 20 residues. With 0 bases removed from V and 3 bases from J, the gap between germline ends came to 26 bases. The CDR3, as DNA: TGTGCCAGCTCACCACCTGGATCCGTCGGGGAATCGGGGATAGACACTGAAGCTTTCTTT. It yields the protein CASSPPGSVGESGIDTEAFF.

The rearrangement uses TRBV13 and TRBJ2-1, with 7 nucleotides matching TRBD1. Germline values: CDR1 PRHDT, CDR2 FYEKMQ (reference sequence). The CDR3 is made up of 16 amino acids. The junction had 11 bases not matched to a gene; V was cut back by 1 base and J by 8 bases. The CDR3 region has the DNA TGTGCCAGCAGCTTAGTACAGGGGACCTGGGTGGATGAGCAGTTCTTC. It codes for CASSLVQGTWVDEQFF.

V gene TRBV7-9 combines with J gene TRBJ1-1, with D unclear. Germline assignment: CDR1 SEHNR and CDR2 FQNEAQ (reference sequence). The CDR3 sequence is 17 residues long. Trimming removed 1 base at V and 3 bases at J, with 18 bases between. The chain's CDR3 is CASSLDWTEKADTEAFF. The CDR3 DNA reads as TGTGCCAGCAGCTTAGACTGGACTGAAAAGGCGGACACTGAAGCTTTCTTT.

The rearrangement uses TRBV7-9 and TRBJ2-5, with D perhaps matching TRBD2 (6 bases). Germline assignment: CDR1 SEHNR and CDR2 FQNEAQ (reference sequence). With 1 base removed from V and 1 base from J, the gap between germline ends came to 7 bases. There are 14 residues in the CDR3. CDR3 bases: TGTGCCAGCAGCTTAGGAGCGGGCCAAGAGACCCAGTACTTC. Protein product: CASSLGAGQETQYF. Using reference TRBV7-9 and TRBJ2-5 for the parts outside the CDR3, the full variable domain is DTGVSQNPRHKITKRGQNVTFRCDPISEHNRLYWYRQTLGQGPEFLTYFQNEAQLEKSRLLSDRFSAERPKGSFSTLEIQRTEQGDSAMYLCASSLGAGQETQYFGPGTRLLVL.

The V call is TRBV10-3, the J call TRBJ2-3, with TRBD1 identical over 7 bases. The germline V gene has CDR1 ENHRY and CDR2 SYGVKD. The CDR3 is made up of 15 amino acids. J lost 2 bases, V lost 4 bases, and 6 bases had no gene match. CDR3 sequence reads: CAISATGTDTDTQYF. CDR3 nucleotides: TGTGCCATCAGTGCCACCGGGACAGACACAGATACGCAGTATTTT.

CDR3 loop: CSVANRGVDTEAFF. The CDR3 coding sequence is TGCAGCGTAGCAAACAGGGGGGTGGACACTGAAGCTTTCTTT. The V gene is TRBV29-1, the J gene TRBJ1-1; TRBD1 matches 8 bases. V was pared by 6 bases and J by 3 bases, with 9 bases of the junction left unmatched. Looked up from germline, CDR1 is SQVTM and CDR2 is ANQGSEA. This CDR3 contains 14 residues.

The chain couples TRBV15 to TRBJ1-1; 8 nucleotides align to TRBD1. The trim removed 2 bases at V and 2 bases at J, leaving 4 bases unmatched. Germline V lookup: CDR1 LNHNV, CDR2 YYDKDF (reference sequence). The CDR3 length is 15 residues. The CDR3 sequence is CATSRSGQGNTEAFF. The DNA of the CDR3 is TGTGCCACCAGCAGATCCGGACAGGGAAACACTGAAGCTTTCTTT.

This clone was found once. The rearrangement links TRBV5-5 to TRBJ2-5, with 11 bases aligning to TRBD2. V shed 0 bases, J shed 5 bases, and the junction held 3 bases outside the gene matches. This CDR3 is built from 15 residues. Per the germline V gene, CDR1 is SGHKS and CDR2 is YYEKEE (reference sequence). The CDR3 DNA reads as TGTGCCAGCAGCTTGGGGCTAGCGGGAGGTGAGACCCAGTACTTC. This translates into CASSLGLAGGETQYF. The whole variable domain, remainder taken from reference TRBV5-5 and TRBJ2-5, is DAGVTQSPTHLIKTRGQQVTLRCSPISGHKSVSWYQQVLGQGPQFIFQYYEKEERGRGNFPDRFSARQFPNYSSELNVNALLLGDSALYLCASSLGLAGGETQYFGPGTRLLVL.

J is TRBJ1-5 and V is TRBV7-8; 7 bases line up with TRBD1. The CDR3 has 15 amino acids. Losses at the gene ends were 5 bases for V and 3 bases for J; bases not matched to a gene: 7. Looked up from germline, CDR1 is SGHVS and CDR2 is FQNEAQ. The DNA for the CDR3 is TGTGCCAGCAGCCCACAGGGGCTTGACAATCAGCCCCAGCATTTT. This sequence encodes CASSPQGLDNQPQHF.

The table lists this clone with a count of one. The chain uses TRBV5-1 and TRBJ2-7; D remains unclear. Trimming removed 5 bases from V and 4 bases from J, with 22 bases in between. This CDR3 spans 16 amino acids. Germline CDR1 reads SGHRS; CDR2 reads YFSETQ. CDR3 region: CASRDVPGSIVYEQYF. The CDR3 DNA reads as TGCGCCAGCAGGGATGTACCGGGTTCGATCGTATACGAGCAGTACTTC.

This rearrangement joins TRBV5-1 to TRBJ2-1; D may be TRBD1 (5 bases). The CDR3 runs 15 residues. V was clipped by 2 bases and J by 3 bases, with 12 bases between them. Per germline, CDR1 SGHRS and CDR2 YFSETQ. The CDR3 protein is CASSLTGVNYNEQFF. The CDR3 DNA follows: TGCGCCAGCAGCTTAACAGGAGTAAACTACAATGAGCAGTTCTTC.

This clone was seen only once. CDR3 DNA: TGCGCCAGCAGACCGGGAGAACCCTACGAGCAGTACTTC. This codes for CASRPGEPYEQYF. The chain employs TRBV5-1 and TRBJ2-7; the D gene is possibly TRBD2 (6 bases). The CDR3 is made up of 13 amino acids. V gave up 5 bases and J gave up 2 bases, with 11 bases separating them. Germline CDR1 and CDR2: SGHRS and YFSETQ.

This chain uses TRBV28 with TRBJ2-7; TRBD2 is a possible D gene (5 bases). This CDR3 is built from 13 residues. The V end lost 3 bases, the J end lost 2 bases, and 8 bases lay between the germline ends. The V gene's germline CDR1 is MDHEN and CDR2 SYDVKM. The CDR3 sequence: CASSLRVTYEQYF. The CDR3 DNA follows: TGTGCCAGCAGTTTGAGGGTAACCTACGAGCAGTACTTC. Using reference TRBV28 and TRBJ2-7 for the parts outside the CDR3, the full variable domain is DVKVTQSSRYLVKRTGEKVFLECVQDMDHENMFWYRQDPGLGLRLIYFSYDVKMKEKGDIPEGYSVSREKKERFSLILESASTNQTSMYLCASSLRVTYEQYFGPGTRLTVT.

This sequence joins TRBV10-3 and TRBJ2-1; 12 nucleotides line up with TRBD2. The CDR3 runs 18 residues. The junction had 10 bases not matched to a gene; V was cut back by 2 bases and J by 5 bases. The V gene's germline CDR1 is ENHRY and CDR2 SYGVKD. CDR3 DNA: TGTGCCATCAGTGAGCCGCCTAGCGGGAGGGCGTGGAACAATGAGCAGTTCTTC. The encoded protein is CAISEPPSGRAWNNEQFF.

The chain links TRBV7-2 to TRBJ2-5; 10 bases are shared with TRBD2. The length of the CDR3 is 18 residues. The J segment lost 1 base and the V segment lost 5 bases, leaving 13 bases of the junction unmatched. Germline values: CDR1 SGHTA, CDR2 FQGNSA. The CDR3 loop reads CASSGELAGATIQETQYF. The CDR3 DNA reads as TGTGCCAGCAGCGGAGAGCTAGCGGGAGCAACCATCCAAGAGACCCAGTACTTC. Combining the CDR3 with reference TRBV7-2 and TRBJ2-5 gives the whole variable domain GAGVSQSPSNKVTEKGKDVELRCDPISGHTALYWYRQSLGQGLEFLIYFQGNSAPDKSGLPSDRFSAERTGGSVSTLTIQRTQQEDSAVYLCASSGELAGATIQETQYFGPGTRLLVL.

The rearrangement links TRBV4-1 to TRBJ2-3, with 9 positions matching TRBD2. Looked up from germline, CDR1 is MGHRA and CDR2 is YSYEKL. The junction had 14 bases not matched to a gene; V was cut back by 6 bases and J by 4 bases. The CDR3 totals 17 residues. The CDR3, as DNA: TGCGCCAGCAGAGGACCGCTGAGCGGGAGGATGCCAGATACGCAGTATTTT. Amino acid sequence: CASRGPLSGRMPDTQYF.

The rearrangement joins TRBV27 to TRBJ1-2, with D possibly TRBD1 on 5 matching bases. Trimming removed 5 bases at V and 4 bases at J, with 23 bases between. There are 17 residues in the CDR3. From germline, CDR1 is MNHEY and CDR2 SMNVEV (reference sequence). This CDR3 reads CASSPQGIANFFYGYTF. CDR3 DNA sequence: TGTGCCAGCAGTCCGCAGGGTATTGCAAATTTTTTCTATGGCTACACCTTC.

V and J are TRBV27 and TRBJ2-7, with a weak D call TRBD2 (5 bases). The V gene's germline CDR1 is MNHEY and CDR2 SMNVEV (reference sequence). Deletions cut 5 bases from V and 1 base from J, with 12 bases between. The CDR3 sequence is 14 residues long. CDR3 DNA: TGTGCCAGCAGTGACACGGGAAGATCCTACGAGCAGTACTTC. Its translation is CASSDTGRSYEQYF.

The rearrangement links TRBV11-2 to TRBJ2-7; a possible D gene is TRBD1 (5 bases). The CDR3 has 14 residues. The germline gives CDR1 SGHAT, CDR2 FQNNGV. Deletions cut 1 base from V and 2 bases from J, with 9 bases between. CDR3 coding DNA: TGTGCCAGCAGCTTAGGGGGCGGAACCTACGAGCAGTACTTC. It yields the protein CASSLGGGTYEQYF.

This clone was seen once. V is TRBV27 and J is TRBJ2-1; 9 bases line up with TRBD2. The germline CDR1 and CDR2 sequences are MNHEY and SMNVEV (reference sequence). The CDR3 runs 14 residues. Unmatched junction bases numbered 7, after V lost 6 bases and J lost 7 bases. Here the CDR3 DNA reads TGTGCCAGCAGCCCCGGACTAGCGATAAATGAGCAGTTCTTC. Its translation: CASSPGLAINEQFF.

This clone occurred a few times. This chain connects TRBV4-1 to TRBJ2-3; D uncertain. This CDR3 is 15 amino acids long. Germline loops: CDR1 MGHRA, CDR2 YSYEKL. Trimming took 4 bases from V and 0 from J, leaving 11 bases between them. The CDR3 bases are TGCGCCAGCAGCCCCACGAGCTTTAGCACAGATACGCAGTATTTT. Its protein is CASSPTSFSTDTQYF.

The V call is TRBV7-8, the J call TRBJ2-7; 7 bases line up with TRBD2. The CDR3 is 15 amino acids. The trim removed 1 base at V and 0 bases at J, leaving 3 bases unmatched. The germline V gene encodes CDR1 SGHVS and CDR2 FQNEAQ. The CDR3 nucleotides are TGTGCCAGCAGCTTAGAACTAGCGAACTCCTACGAGCAGTACTTC. As protein: CASSLELANSYEQYF. The full variable domain, in which reference TRBV7-8 and TRBJ2-7 provide the parts outside the CDR3, is GAGVSQSPRYKVAKRGQDVALRCDPISGHVSLFWYQQALGQGPEFLTYFQNEAQLDKSGLPSDRFFAERPEGSVSTLKIQRTQQEDSAVYLCASSLELANSYEQYFGPGTRLTVT.

This clone appeared a single time. The chain couples TRBV7-9 to TRBJ2-7, with 11 positions matching TRBD2. V trimming: 7 bases; J trimming: 4 bases; junction bases outside the gene matches: 6. The CDR3 totals 14 residues. In germline, CDR1 is SEHNR, CDR2 FQNEAQ (reference sequence). CDR3 region: CASIHSGRAYEQYF. As DNA, the CDR3 is TGTGCCAGCATCCATAGCGGGAGGGCATACGAGCAGTACTTC.

This clone has only a few counts. This chain links TRBV4-1 with TRBJ2-7, with 10 bases that match TRBD2. The ends lost 4 bases at V and 6 bases at J; junction bases unmatched: 15. This CDR3 comprises 17 residues. CDR1 is MGHRA and CDR2 is YSYEKL in the germline V gene. The CDR3 DNA reads as TGCGCCAGCAGCCCAGAGGCTAGCGGGGGCGGGATGGGCGAGCAGTACTTC. This gives the protein CASSPEASGGGMGEQYF.